This is a list of T cell receptor beta chains from one sample in a study of T cells in localized non-small cell lung cancer. Measured with immunoSEQ multiplex PCR; TCRdb has only the in-frame clones, and not every one. The table records 70,000 to 95,000 clones, roughly 91% of them present only once. Source: PBMCs, taken before any cancer treatment. The receptors were sampled from a woman aged 35-70 years with stage II squamous cell lung carcinoma. CDR3s leave out the opening cysteine and the closing phenylalanine or tryptophan. Clone sizes are given selectively: once, few, many, or a class where the clone is expanded.

j_call v_call clone_size cdr3_aa
TRBJ1-1 TRBV19 NA ASSKDRGQNTEAF
TRBJ1-1 TRBV4-2 NA ASSQDLQGYTEAF
TRBJ2-5 TRBV2 NA ASSEVGAVQETQY
TRBJ1-5 TRBV28 NA ASSSQGVDQPQH
TRBJ1-4 TRBV19 NA ASSIWTGNEKLF
TRBJ2-4 TRBV21-1 NA ASSERWRPKNIQY
TRBJ2-7 TRBV30 NA AWREKRTSVYEQY
TRBJ1-6 TRBV5-5 NA ASSLGTVSPLH
TRBJ1-2 TRBV27 NA ASRWSGNYGYT
TRBJ2-2 TRBV6-1 NA AGSQTGGTGELF
TRBJ2-7 TRBV4-1 once ASSQADRGPYEQY
TRBJ1-5 TRBV2 NA ASSEEGQGRNQPQH
TRBJ2-5 TRBV25-1 once ASSGGGGKETQY
TRBJ2-3 TRBV5-5 once ASSYQRDTQY
TRBJ2-6 TRBV5-1 once ASSLLIQTGANVLT
TRBJ1-6 TRBV4-1 NA ASSQLGDVPYNSPLH
TRBJ2-5 TRBV18 NA ASSPDGARGETQY
TRBJ2-3 TRBV7-8 NA ASSPLRGTQY
TRBJ2-5 TRBV6-1 NA ASRGTGGRKTQY
TRBJ2-5 TRBV28 once ASSPRPNNRGETQY
TRBJ2-1 TRBV13 NA ASSSLAGGRNEQF
TRBJ2-1 TRBV2 NA ASGRSDLIYNEQF
TRBJ2-6 TRBV15 NA ATSEEISGGARANVLT
TRBJ1-2 TRBV30 NA AWSQGEGGYT
TRBJ1-5 TRBV7-6 once ASSRAGGQGQPQH
TRBJ2-3 TRBV5-1 NA ASSLARDPTDTQY
TRBJ1-5 TRBV18 once ASARTGAANNQPQH
TRBJ1-1 TRBV10-3 NA AISETRQGGVTEAF
TRBJ1-4 TRBV28 NA ASSPRHGGRSLF
TRBJ2-6 TRBV7-9 NA ASSSGGSGANVLT
TRBJ2-1 TRBV21-1 NA ASSKEATSGVLYEQF
TRBJ2-7 TRBV28 once ASSFLTTAGGPHEQY
TRBJ2-3 TRBV11-2 NA ASSSLAGGLTQY
TRBJ2-1 TRBV29-1 NA SVVYPPSGSTYNEQF
TRBJ2-3 TRBV7-2 NA ASSSLGRTDTQY
TRBJ2-5 TRBV7-2 NA ASSLGLAGGHKTQY
TRBJ2-5 TRBV11-2 NA ASSPGLAGEVETQY
TRBJ1-1 TRBV6-1 NA ATQNGQGIGTEAF
TRBJ2-3 TRBV4-1 NA ASSQGVADTQY
TRBJ1-1 TRBV6-6 NA ASSLGGGLNTEAF
TRBJ2-5 TRBV7-7 few ASSLGPDFQETQY
TRBJ1-4 TRBV5-4 NA ASSLRAGGNEKLF
TRBJ1-4 TRBV5-1 NA ASSLEGGKEKLF
TRBJ2-3 TRBV7-6 once ASSLGAGARGDTQY
TRBJ1-3 TRBV6-5 NA ASSYAGAPGNTIY
TRBJ2-7 TRBV5-1 NA ASSLVPGQGYEQY
TRBJ2-6 TRBV5-6 NA ASSLVGVRGAGANVLT
TRBJ1-2 TRBV5-1 NA ASSSTGGTGYT
TRBJ1-6 TRBV19 NA ASKRADLSPLH
TRBJ1-1 TRBV15 NA ATSRDGGYAEAF
TRBJ1-2 TRBV6-5 NA ASSAVVSADYGYT
TRBJ2-1 TRBV6-5 NA ASSPSGTSGNEQF
TRBJ2-7 TRBV28 once ASSFSDRISSYEQY
TRBJ2-2 TRBV11-3 NA ASSLVGYTGELF
TRBJ2-3 TRBV19 NA ASSGTGDTQY
TRBJ1-4 TRBV5-8 few ASSDFLQGALTNEKLF
TRBJ1-3 TRBV10-3 NA AARANSGNTIY
TRBJ1-5 TRBV27 NA ASSPPGWQPQH
TRBJ2-7 TRBV4-1 NA ASSARETGTASPNYYEQY
TRBJ1-1 TRBV4-1 NA ASSQDGPGDTEAF